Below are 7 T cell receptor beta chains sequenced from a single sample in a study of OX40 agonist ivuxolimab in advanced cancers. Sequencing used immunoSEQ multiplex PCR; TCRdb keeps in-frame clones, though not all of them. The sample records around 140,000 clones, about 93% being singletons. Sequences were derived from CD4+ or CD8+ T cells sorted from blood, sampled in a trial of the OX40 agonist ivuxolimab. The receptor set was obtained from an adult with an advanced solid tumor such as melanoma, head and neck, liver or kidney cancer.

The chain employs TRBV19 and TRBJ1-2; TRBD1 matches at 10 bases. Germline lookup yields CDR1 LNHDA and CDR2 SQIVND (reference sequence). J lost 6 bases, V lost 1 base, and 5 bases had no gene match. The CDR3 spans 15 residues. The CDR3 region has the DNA TGTGCCAGTAGTATAGGAGACAGGGGGCCCAATGGCTACACCTTC. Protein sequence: CASSIGDRGPNGYTF.

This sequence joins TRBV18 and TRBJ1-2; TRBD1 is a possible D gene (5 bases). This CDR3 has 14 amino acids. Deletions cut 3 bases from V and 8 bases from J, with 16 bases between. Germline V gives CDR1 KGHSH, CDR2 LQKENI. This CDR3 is CASSPFTRDGGYTF. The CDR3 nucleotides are TGTGCCAGCTCACCCTTCACCAGGGACGGCGGCTACACCTTC.

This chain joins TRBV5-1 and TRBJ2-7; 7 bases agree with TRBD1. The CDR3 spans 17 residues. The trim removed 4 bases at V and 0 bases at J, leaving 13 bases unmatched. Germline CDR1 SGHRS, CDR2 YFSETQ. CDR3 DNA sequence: TGCGCCAGCAGCCACACAGGGGACACTACACACTCCTACGAGCAGTACTTC. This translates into CASSHTGDTTHSYEQYF.

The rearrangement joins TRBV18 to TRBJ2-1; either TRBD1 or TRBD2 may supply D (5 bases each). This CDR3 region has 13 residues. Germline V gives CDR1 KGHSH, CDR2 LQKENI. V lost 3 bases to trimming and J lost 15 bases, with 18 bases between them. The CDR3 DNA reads TGTGCCAGCTCACCCCCGGGACCCTACGCCCCGTTCTTC. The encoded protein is CASSPPGPYAPFF. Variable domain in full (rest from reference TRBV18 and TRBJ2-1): NAGVMQNPRHLVRRRGQEARLRCSPMKGHSHVYWYRQLPEEGLKFMVYLQKENIIDESGMPKERFSAEFPKEGPSILRIQQVVRGDSAAYFCASSPPGPYAPFFGPGTRLTVL.

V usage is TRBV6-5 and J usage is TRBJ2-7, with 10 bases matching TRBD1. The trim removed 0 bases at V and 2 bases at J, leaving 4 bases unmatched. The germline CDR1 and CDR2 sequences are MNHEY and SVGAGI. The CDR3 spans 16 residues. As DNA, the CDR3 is TGTGCCAGCAGTTACTCTCGACAGGGGGCTACCTACGAGCAGTACTTC. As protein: CASSYSRQGATYEQYF.

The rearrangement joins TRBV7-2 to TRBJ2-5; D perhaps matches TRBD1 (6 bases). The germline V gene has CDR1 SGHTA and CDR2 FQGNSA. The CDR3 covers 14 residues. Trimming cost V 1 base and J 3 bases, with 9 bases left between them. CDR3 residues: CASSLVWTEETQYF. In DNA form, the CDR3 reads TGTGCCAGCAGCTTAGTATGGACAGAAGAGACCCAGTACTTC.

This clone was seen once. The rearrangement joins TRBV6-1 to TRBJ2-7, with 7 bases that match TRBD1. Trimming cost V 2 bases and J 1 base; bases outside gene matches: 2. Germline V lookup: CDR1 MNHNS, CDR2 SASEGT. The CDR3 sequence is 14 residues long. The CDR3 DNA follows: TGTGCCAGCAGTGAATGGGACAGATCCTACGAGCAGTACTTC. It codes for CASSEWDRSYEQYF.